The rows below give T cell receptor beta chains drawn from one sample of a study of shared clonotypes between healthy human individuals. The protocol was immunoSEQ multiplex PCR, while the TCRdb copy is restricted to in-frame clones and leaves out a portion. This table holds some 1,900,000 clones, about 95% found once. Sequenced input: naive CD8+ T cells sorted from blood. These TCRs come from a man younger than 30 in good health. Both conserved end residues are part of each CDR3. Fields, in order: V gene, clone size, J gene, D gene, CDR3 DNA, CDR3 protein. D genes are given only for firm matches. Clone size appears in some rows only: once, few, many, or a class for an expanded clone.

TRBV7-8,.,TRBJ2-5,.,TGTGCCAGCAGCTTATCCCAGGGCCTGGCAGAGACCCAGTACTTC,CASSLSQGLAETQYF
TRBV6-5,.,TRBJ2-3,.,TGTGCCAGCAGTTACGGAGTTTCCACAGATACGCAGTATTTT,CASSYGVSTDTQYF
TRBV4-3,.,TRBJ1-2,TRBD1,TGCGCCAGCAGCCAGAAACAGGGGGCGCGATATGGCTACACCTTC,CASSQKQGARYGYTF
TRBV7-9,.,TRBJ2-1,.,TGTGCCAGCAGCTTGTCCGAAGGGGTTGAGGAGCCCCAGCAGTTCTTC,CASSLSEGVEEPQQFF
TRBV2,.,TRBJ1-4,.,TGTGCCAGCAGGGACGGATCTAACGGTCGAGAAAAACTGTTTTTT,CASRDGSNGREKLFF
TRBV6-1,once,TRBJ1-3,.,TGTGCCAGCAGTGAGTGGGCAGGGGAAGGAGGAAACACCATATATTTT,CASSEWAGEGGNTIYF
TRBV5-6,.,TRBJ2-7,TRBD1,TGTGCCAGCAGCGGGGGGACAGGGCCCCCCTACGAGCAGTACTTC,CASSGGTGPPYEQYF
TRBV5-6,once,TRBJ2-4,.,TGTGCCAGCAGCTTGTCTGGGGTCGGCATTCAGTACTTC,CASSLSGVGIQYF
TRBV25-1,.,TRBJ2-1,TRBD2,TGTGCCAGCAGTGAATTGGATGGGGCTAGCGGGATCTACAATGAGCAGTTCTTC,CASSELDGASGIYNEQFF
TRBV10-2,.,TRBJ1-2,.,TGCGCCAGCAACCGGGACAACGACAACTATGGCTACACCTTC,CASNRDNDNYGYTF
TRBV5-1,.,TRBJ1-4,TRBD1,TGCGCCAGCAGCCAGACAGGGGATAATGAAAAACTGTTTTTT,CASSQTGDNEKLFF
TRBV10-2,.,TRBJ1-5,TRBD1,TGCGCCAGTCCGTTGGCCGGGGACAGGCGGCATCAGCCCCAGCATTTT,CASPLAGDRRHQPQHF
TRBV9,.,TRBJ2-7,TRBD1,TGTGCCAGCAGCGCAACAGGGGGATCCTACGAGCAGTACTTC,CASSATGGSYEQYF
TRBV19,.,TRBJ2-2,TRBD1,TGTGCCAGTTCACAGGGGTCGAACACCGGGGAGCTGTTTTTT,CASSQGSNTGELFF
TRBV6-5,.,TRBJ2-7,TRBD1,TGTGCCAGCAGTTATCCGACAGGGGACGAGCAGTACTTC,CASSYPTGDEQYF
TRBV7-9,.,TRBJ2-1,TRBD2,TGTGCCAGCAGCTTAGGTCTAGCGGGAGGCTTGAGCTCCTACAATGAGCAGTTCTTC,CASSLGLAGGLSSYNEQFF
TRBV2,.,TRBJ2-4,.,TGTGCCAGTCTAAGGGCGGGCCAAAACATTCAGTACTTC,CASLRAGQNIQYF
TRBV7-8,.,TRBJ2-1,TRBD2,TGTGCCAGCAGCTTGGATCCCGGGACTAGCGGGGCGGATGAGCAGTTCTTC,CASSLDPGTSGADEQFF
TRBV27,.,TRBJ2-3,.,TGTGCCAGCAGTGGGTCGAGCGGTAGCACAGATACGCAGTATTTT,CASSGSSGSTDTQYF
TRBV7-8,.,TRBJ2-1,.,TGTGCCAGCAGCTTGGCCATCTACAATGAGCAGTTCTTC,CASSLAIYNEQFF
TRBV10-1,.,TRBJ2-2,.,TGCGCCAGCAGCGAAAGGACGAACACCGGGGAGCTGTTTTTT,CASSERTNTGELFF
TRBV4-2,once,TRBJ2-7,TRBD1,TGTGCCAGCAGCCAAGGGGACAGGGACTACGAGCAGTACTTC,CASSQGDRDYEQYF
TRBV19,.,TRBJ2-3,TRBD2,TGTGCCAGTAGTGAGGGGACTAGTCGCACAGATACGCAGTATTTT,CASSEGTSRTDTQYF
TRBV11-2,.,TRBJ2-7,.,TGTGCCAGCAGCAGCTATCGGACAGCCGCCTCCGAGCAGTACTTC,CASSSYRTAASEQYF
TRBV7-8,.,TRBJ2-1,.,TGTGCCAGCAGCACCTTTTCTCAGGGGAATGAGCAGTTCTTC,CASSTFSQGNEQFF
TRBV4-1,.,TRBJ2-7,.,TGCGCCAGCAGCCAAGTTTTAGTCTCCTACGAGCAGTACTTC,CASSQVLVSYEQYF
TRBV10-3,.,TRBJ2-5,.,TGTGCCATCAGTGAGTCGATCAGAGAAGGGGAAGTGGAGACCCAGTACTTC,CAISESIREGEVETQYF
TRBV6-9,.,TRBJ1-4,.,TGTGCCAGCAGCCTCCCTGGACGATATGAAAAACTGTTTTTT,CASSLPGRYEKLFF
TRBV2,once,TRBJ2-1,.,TGTGCCAGCAGTGAGTGGAGTAGCGCCTACAATGAGCAGTTCTTC,CASSEWSSAYNEQFF
TRBV9,.,TRBJ2-1,.,TGTGCCAGCAGCGTAGCGGGCAGCAATGAGCAGTTCTTC,CASSVAGSNEQFF
TRBV5-6,.,TRBJ2-7,.,TGTGCCAGCAGCTCACCAGACGAGACATTCTCCTACGAGCAGTACTTC,CASSSPDETFSYEQYF
TRBV7-8,.,TRBJ1-2,.,TGTGCCAGCAGCTTAGAAGGCGGGTCGGACTATGGCTACACCTTC,CASSLEGGSDYGYTF
TRBV7-2,once,TRBJ2-7,.,TGTGCCAGCAGCTTAGCGTTACAGGGCTTTTTGAACGAGCAGTACTTC,CASSLALQGFLNEQYF
TRBV7-9,.,TRBJ2-3,.,TGTGCCAGCAGACCACTAGGAAACCCTAGCACAGATACGCAGTATTTT,CASRPLGNPSTDTQYF
TRBV5-4,.,TRBJ1-1,TRBD1,TGTGCCAGCAGCAGAAAGGACAGGGGAGACACTGAAGCTTTCTTT,CASSRKDRGDTEAFF
TRBV6-5,.,TRBJ2-5,.,TGTGCCAGCAGTTACATCGGGGGAGAGACCCAGTACTTC,CASSYIGGETQYF
TRBV28,.,TRBJ2-7,.,TGTGCCAGCAGCCCGGGACTTGACTACGAGCAGTACTTC,CASSPGLDYEQYF
TRBV6-5,.,TRBJ2-2,.,TGTGCCAGCAGTTACTCAACAGGGGAGGTCGCCGGGGAGCTGTTTTTT,CASSYSTGEVAGELFF
TRBV4-1,.,TRBJ2-7,.,TGCGCCAGCAGCCAAGTTTACTCCTGGGAGGCCGAGCAGTACTTC,CASSQVYSWEAEQYF
TRBV25-1,.,TRBJ2-5,TRBD1,TGTGCCAGCAGTGGGGTAGGGAAGACAGGGTCGGAGACCCAGTACTTC,CASSGVGKTGSETQYF
TRBV2,.,TRBJ1-6,.,TGTGCCAGCAGTGAAAAAAGCAGGGTTTGGTCCTATAATTCACCCCTCCACTTT,CASSEKSRVWSYNSPLHF
TRBV11-3,.,TRBJ2-7,TRBD1,TGTGCCAGCAGCCAGGGACAGGGTTACGAGCAGTACTTC,CASSQGQGYEQYF
TRBV7-6,.,TRBJ2-3,.,TGTGCCAGCAGCTTGAGGGACACAGATACGCAGTATTTT,CASSLRDTDTQYF
TRBV29-1,.,TRBJ1-1,.,TGCAGCGCTGGGGTCAACACTGAAGCTTTCTTT,CSAGVNTEAFF